This is a list of T cell receptor beta chains from one sample in a study of CD8+ T cells in alopecia areata. Generated by immunoSEQ multiplex PCR, the TCRdb table keeps only in-frame clones and is missing some. Among about 180,000 clones, 50% to 60% were seen once, and the ten largest hold around 15%. The sequences come from CD4+ T cells sorted from blood, collected at week 0. These receptors were obtained from a human donor with alopecia areata. Both conserved end residues are part of each CDR3. Each record gives: CDR3 length, V gene, clone size, J gene, D gene, CDR3 DNA, CDR3 protein. D genes are given only for firm matches. The listing skips clone size in some rows; elsewhere it reads once, few, many or a size class.

13,TRBV30,NA,TRBJ1-1,NA,TGTGCCTGGAGTGTAGAGGGAAGAACTGAAGCTTTCTTT,CAWSVEGRTEAFF
14,TRBV10-3,NA,TRBJ1-5,NA,TGTGCCATCAGTGCGAACACAGGAGATCAGCCCCAGCATTTT,CAISANTGDQPQHF
14,TRBV23-1,NA,TRBJ2-5,NA,TGCGCCAGCAGTGGGAGCGGACTCCAAGAGACCCAGTACTTC,CASSGSGLQETQYF
16,TRBV25-1,NA,TRBJ1-2,TRBD1,TGTGCCAGCAGTGAATGGGTGCAACAGGGGAACTATGGCTACACCTTC,CASSEWVQQGNYGYTF
17,TRBV27,once,TRBJ2-5,TRBD2,TGTGCCAGCAGCGAGATGACTAGCGGGGGGGGCCGAGAGACCCAGTACTTC,CASSEMTSGGGRETQYF
14,TRBV30,NA,TRBJ1-5,TRBD1,TGTGCCTGGAGTGTCGCCAGGGGGGCGAAGCCCCAGCATTTT,CAWSVARGAKPQHF
14,TRBV18,few,TRBJ2-7,NA,TGTGCCAGCTCACCCGCGACGGAGCCCTACGAGCAGTACTTC,CASSPATEPYEQYF
16,TRBV27,NA,TRBJ2-7,NA,TGTGCCAGCAGTTTATCCTTTCGGCTCCACAACTACGAGCAGTACTTC,CASSLSFRLHNYEQYF
12,TRBV28,NA,TRBJ1-5,NA,TGTGCCATCACAGATCGACGGCAGCCCCAGCATTTT,CAITDRRQPQHF
13,TRBV30,NA,TRBJ1-2,NA,TGTGCCTGGAGTGTAGGCCCCCCCTATGGCTACACCTTC,CAWSVGPPYGYTF
12,TRBV6-5,NA,TRBJ1-2,NA,TGTGCCAGCAGTGATAAAGGAAATGGCTACACCTTC,CASSDKGNGYTF